The clone carrying this T cell receptor beta chain was seen a few times. Its matching antigen is unknown. The germline V gene encodes CDR1 MNHEY and CDR2 SVGAGI. This CDR3 is 14 amino acids long. V was cut by 0 bases and J by 10 bases, with 10 bases left in between. Template switching by 5'RACE produced TCR cDNA, adding a universal primer site and UMIs. TCRdb recomputed calls from the 5' RACE reads with MiXCR, one row per CDR3 protein. The sample yields hundreds of thousands of distinct CDR3 sequences, about 5.2% seen once. The data were taken from a study of T cells after yellow fever vaccination. Study-level background: Where fractions had low cell numbers, libraries were prepared from them with the SMART-Seq v4 Ultra Low Input RNA kit. The study's findings and limits: Detected again after the booster were most primary-vaccination clones, at almost 97% CD4 and approximately 90% CD8.

The TCR originated in a man between 18 and 35 years old who received the YFV17D yellow fever vaccine. The chain is built from TRBV6-5 and TRBJ1-6; D is possibly TRBD1 (6 bases). Sequenced here: CD4+ T cells sorted from PBMCs, sampled on the day of the yellow fever booster vaccination. CDR3 coding DNA: TGTGCCAGCAGTTACTCGAGGGGGGCCTCACCCCTCCACTTT. Protein sequence: CASSYSRGASPLHF.